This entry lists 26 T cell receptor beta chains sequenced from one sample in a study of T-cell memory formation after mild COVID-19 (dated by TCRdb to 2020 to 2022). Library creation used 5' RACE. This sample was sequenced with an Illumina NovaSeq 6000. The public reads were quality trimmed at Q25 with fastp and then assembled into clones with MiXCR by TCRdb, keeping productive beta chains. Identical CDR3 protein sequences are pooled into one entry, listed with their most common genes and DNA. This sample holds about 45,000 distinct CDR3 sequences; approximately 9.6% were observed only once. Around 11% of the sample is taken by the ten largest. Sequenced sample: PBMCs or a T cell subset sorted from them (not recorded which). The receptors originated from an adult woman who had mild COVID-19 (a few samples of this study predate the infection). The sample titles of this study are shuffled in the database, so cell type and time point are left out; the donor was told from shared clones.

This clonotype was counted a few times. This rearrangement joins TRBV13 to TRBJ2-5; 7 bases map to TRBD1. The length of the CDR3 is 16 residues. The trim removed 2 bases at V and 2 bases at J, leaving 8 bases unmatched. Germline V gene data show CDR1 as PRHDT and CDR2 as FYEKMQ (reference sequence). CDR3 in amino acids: CASSLLPGRGQETQYF. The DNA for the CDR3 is TGTGCCAGCAGCTTACTCCCCGGCAGGGGGCAAGAGACCCAGTACTTC.

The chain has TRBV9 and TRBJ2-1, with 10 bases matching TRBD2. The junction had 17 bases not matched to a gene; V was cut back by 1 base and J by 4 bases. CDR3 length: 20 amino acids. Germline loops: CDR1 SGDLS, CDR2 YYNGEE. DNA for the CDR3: TGTGCCAGCAGCGTAACGGGGCTAGCGGGAGTCGGAGCCAGGTACAATGAGCAGTTCTTC. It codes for CASSVTGLAGVGARYNEQFF.

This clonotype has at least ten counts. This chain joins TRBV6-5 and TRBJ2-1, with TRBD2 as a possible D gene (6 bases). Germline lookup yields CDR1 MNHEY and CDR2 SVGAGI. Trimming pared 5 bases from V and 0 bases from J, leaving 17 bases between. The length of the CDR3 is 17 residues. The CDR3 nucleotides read TGTGCCAGCAGTGAAGACTTCGCGGGGAGCTCCTACAATGAGCAGTTCTTC. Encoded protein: CASSEDFAGSSYNEQFF.

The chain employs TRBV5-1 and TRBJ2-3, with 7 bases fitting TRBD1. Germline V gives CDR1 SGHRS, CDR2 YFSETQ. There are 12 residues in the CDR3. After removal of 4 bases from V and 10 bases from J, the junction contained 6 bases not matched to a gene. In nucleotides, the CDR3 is TGCGCCAGCAGCCCGGGACAGACTGCGCAGTATTTT. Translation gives CASSPGQTAQYF.

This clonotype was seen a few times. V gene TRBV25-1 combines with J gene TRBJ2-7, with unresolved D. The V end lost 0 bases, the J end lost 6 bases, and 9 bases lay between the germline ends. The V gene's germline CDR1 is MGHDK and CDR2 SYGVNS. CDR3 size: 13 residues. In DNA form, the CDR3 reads TGTGCCAGCAGTGAATATATGTCAAGCGAGCAGTACTTC. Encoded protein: CASSEYMSSEQYF.

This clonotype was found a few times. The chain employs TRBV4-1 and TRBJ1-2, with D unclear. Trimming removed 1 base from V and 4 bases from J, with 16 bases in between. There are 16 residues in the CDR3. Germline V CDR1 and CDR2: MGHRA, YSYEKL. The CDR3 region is CASSQAYQTASYGYTF. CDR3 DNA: TGCGCCAGCAGCCAAGCCTACCAGACGGCGAGCTATGGCTACACCTTC.

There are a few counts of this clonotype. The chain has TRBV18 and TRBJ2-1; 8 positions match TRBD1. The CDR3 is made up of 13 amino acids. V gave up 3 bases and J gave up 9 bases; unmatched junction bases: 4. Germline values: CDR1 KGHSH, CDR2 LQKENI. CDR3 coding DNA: TGTGCCAGCTCACCCTTCGACAGGGGTGAGCAGTTCTTC. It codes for CASSPFDRGEQFF. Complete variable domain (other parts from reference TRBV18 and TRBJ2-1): NAGVMQNPRHLVRRRGQEARLRCSPMKGHSHVYWYRQLPEEGLKFMVYLQKENIIDESGMPKERFSAEFPKEGPSILRIQQVVRGDSAAYFCASSPFDRGEQFFGPGTRLTVL.

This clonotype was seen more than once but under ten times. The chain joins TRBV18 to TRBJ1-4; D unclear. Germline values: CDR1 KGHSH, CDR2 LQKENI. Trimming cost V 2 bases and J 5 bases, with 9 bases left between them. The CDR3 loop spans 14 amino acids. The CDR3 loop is CASSPTATNEKLFF. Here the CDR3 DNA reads TGTGCCAGCTCACCAACAGCTACAAATGAAAAACTGTTTTTT.

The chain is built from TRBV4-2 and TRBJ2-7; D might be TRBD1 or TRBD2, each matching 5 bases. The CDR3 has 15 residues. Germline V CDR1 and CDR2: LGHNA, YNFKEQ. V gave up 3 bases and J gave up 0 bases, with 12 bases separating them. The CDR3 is CASSQRDHRSYEQYF. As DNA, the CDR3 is TGTGCCAGCAGCCAGAGGGACCACCGCTCCTACGAGCAGTACTTC.

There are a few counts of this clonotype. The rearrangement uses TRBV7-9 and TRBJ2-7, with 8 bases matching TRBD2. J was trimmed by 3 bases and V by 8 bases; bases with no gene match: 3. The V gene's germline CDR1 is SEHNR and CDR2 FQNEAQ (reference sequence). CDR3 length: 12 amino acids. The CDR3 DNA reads TGTGCCAGCGACCGGGGGGGCTACGAGCAGTACTTC. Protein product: CASDRGGYEQYF.

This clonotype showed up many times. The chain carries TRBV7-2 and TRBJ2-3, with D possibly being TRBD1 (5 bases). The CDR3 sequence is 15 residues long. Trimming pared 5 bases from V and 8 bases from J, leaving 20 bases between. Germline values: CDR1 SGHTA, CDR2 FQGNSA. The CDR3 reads CASSADTTGHGTQYF. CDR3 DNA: TGTGCCAGCAGCGCCGATACGACCGGACACGGTACGCAGTATTTT. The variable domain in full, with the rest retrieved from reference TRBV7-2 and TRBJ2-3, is GAGVSQSPSNKVTEKGKDVELRCDPISGHTALYWYRQSLGQGLEFLIYFQGNSAPDKSGLPSDRFSAERTGGSVSTLTIQRTQQEDSAVYLCASSADTTGHGTQYFGPGTRLTVL.

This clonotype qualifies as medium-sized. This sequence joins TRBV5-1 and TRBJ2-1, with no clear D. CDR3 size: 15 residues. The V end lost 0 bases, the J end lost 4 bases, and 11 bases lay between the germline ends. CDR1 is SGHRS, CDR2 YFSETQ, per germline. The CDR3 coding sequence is TGCGCCAGCAGCTTGGCAGGATCTAGTTACAATGAGCAGTTCTTC. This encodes CASSLAGSSYNEQFF.

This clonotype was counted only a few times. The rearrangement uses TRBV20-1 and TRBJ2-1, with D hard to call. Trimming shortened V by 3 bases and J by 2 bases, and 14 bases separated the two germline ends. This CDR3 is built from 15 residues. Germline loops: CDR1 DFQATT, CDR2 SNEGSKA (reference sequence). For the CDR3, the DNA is TGCAGTGCTAGTAACACAGTTGACCCCTACAATGAGCAGTTCTTC. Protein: CSASNTVDPYNEQFF.

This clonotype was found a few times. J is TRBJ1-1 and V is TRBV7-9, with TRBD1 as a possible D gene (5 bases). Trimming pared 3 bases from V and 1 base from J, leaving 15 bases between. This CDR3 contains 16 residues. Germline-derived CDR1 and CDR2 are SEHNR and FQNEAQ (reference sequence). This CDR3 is CASSFSQGSGNTEAFF. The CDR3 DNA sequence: TGTGCCAGCAGCTTTAGTCAGGGATCAGGGAACACTGAAGCTTTCTTT.

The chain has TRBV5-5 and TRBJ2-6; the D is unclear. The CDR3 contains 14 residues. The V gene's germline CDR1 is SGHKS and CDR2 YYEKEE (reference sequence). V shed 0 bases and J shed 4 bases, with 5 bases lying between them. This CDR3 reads CASSLVAGANVLTF. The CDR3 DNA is TGTGCCAGCAGCTTGGTGGCCGGGGCCAACGTCCTGACTTTC.

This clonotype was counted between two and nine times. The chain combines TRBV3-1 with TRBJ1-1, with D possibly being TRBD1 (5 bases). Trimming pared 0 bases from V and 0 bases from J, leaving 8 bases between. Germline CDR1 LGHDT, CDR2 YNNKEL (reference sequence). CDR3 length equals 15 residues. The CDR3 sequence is CASSQDLTVNTEAFF. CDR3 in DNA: TGTGCCAGCAGCCAAGATCTGACAGTGAACACTGAAGCTTTCTTT.

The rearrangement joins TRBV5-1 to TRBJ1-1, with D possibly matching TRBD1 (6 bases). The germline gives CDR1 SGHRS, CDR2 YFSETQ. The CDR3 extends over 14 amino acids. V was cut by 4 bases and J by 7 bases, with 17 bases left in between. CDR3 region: CASSPGSGADEAFF. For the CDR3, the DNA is TGCGCCAGCAGCCCAGGGTCGGGGGCAGATGAAGCTTTCTTT.

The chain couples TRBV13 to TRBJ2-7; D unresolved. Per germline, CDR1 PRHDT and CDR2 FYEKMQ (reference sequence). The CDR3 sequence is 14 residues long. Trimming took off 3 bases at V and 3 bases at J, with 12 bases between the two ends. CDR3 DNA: TGTGCCAGCAGCTTTGTGGACGTGGACTACGAGCAGTACTTC. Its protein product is CASSFVDVDYEQYF.

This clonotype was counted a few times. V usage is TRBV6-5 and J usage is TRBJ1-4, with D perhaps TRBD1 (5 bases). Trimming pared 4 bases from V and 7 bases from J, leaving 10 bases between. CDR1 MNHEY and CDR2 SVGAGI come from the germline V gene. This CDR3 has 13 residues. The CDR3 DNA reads TGTGCCAGCAGTTCGGGACGTGGTGAAAAACTGTTTTTT. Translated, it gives CASSSGRGEKLFF.

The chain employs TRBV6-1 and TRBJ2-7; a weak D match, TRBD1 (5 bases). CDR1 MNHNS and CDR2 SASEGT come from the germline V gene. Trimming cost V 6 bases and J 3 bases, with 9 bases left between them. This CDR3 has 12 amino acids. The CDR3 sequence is CASRGANYEQYF. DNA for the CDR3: TGTGCCAGCAGAGGGGCAAACTACGAGCAGTACTTC.

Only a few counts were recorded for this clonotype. In DNA, the CDR3 is TGTGCCACCAGTGATTTGCAGGCGGGAGATACGCAGTATTTT. The encoded protein is CATSDLQAGDTQYF. V gene TRBV24-1 combines with J gene TRBJ2-3, with TRBD2 as a possible D gene (5 bases). Between the trimmed V and J ends, which lost 0 bases and 5 bases, there was a span of 8 bases. The CDR3 has 14 residues. CDR1 and CDR2 from the germline V gene are KGHDR and SFDVKD.

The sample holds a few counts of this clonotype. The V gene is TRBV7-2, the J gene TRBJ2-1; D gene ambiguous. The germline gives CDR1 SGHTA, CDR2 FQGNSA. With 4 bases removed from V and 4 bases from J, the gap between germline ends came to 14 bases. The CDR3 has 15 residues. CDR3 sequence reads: CASSSQVGAYNEQFF. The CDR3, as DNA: TGTGCCAGCAGCTCGCAGGTCGGAGCTTACAATGAGCAGTTCTTC.

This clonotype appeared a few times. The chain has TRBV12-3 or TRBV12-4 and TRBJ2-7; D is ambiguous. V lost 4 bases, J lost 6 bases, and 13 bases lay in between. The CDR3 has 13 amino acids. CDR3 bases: TGTGCCAGCAGTTCCCGAGCGACCGGCGAGCAGTACTTC. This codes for CASSSRATGEQYF.

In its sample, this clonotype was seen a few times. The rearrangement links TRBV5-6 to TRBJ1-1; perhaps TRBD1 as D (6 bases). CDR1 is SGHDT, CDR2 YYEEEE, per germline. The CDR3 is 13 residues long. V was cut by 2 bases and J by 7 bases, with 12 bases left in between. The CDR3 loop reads CASSFVGGREAFF. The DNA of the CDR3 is TGTGCCAGCAGCTTTGTGGGGGGGCGTGAAGCTTTCTTT.

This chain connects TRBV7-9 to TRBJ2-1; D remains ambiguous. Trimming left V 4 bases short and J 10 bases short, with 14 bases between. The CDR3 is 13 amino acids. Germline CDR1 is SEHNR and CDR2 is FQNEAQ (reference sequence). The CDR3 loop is CASSSPNHDEQFF. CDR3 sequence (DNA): TGTGCCAGCAGCTCCCCTAATCATGACGAGCAGTTCTTC.

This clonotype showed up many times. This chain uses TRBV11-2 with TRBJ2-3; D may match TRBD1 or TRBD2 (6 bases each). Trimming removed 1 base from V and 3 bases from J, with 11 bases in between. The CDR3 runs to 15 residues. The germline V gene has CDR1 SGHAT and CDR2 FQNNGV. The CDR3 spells CASSLARGGTDTQYF. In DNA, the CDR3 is TGTGCCAGCAGCTTAGCGCGAGGGGGGACAGATACGCAGTATTTT.